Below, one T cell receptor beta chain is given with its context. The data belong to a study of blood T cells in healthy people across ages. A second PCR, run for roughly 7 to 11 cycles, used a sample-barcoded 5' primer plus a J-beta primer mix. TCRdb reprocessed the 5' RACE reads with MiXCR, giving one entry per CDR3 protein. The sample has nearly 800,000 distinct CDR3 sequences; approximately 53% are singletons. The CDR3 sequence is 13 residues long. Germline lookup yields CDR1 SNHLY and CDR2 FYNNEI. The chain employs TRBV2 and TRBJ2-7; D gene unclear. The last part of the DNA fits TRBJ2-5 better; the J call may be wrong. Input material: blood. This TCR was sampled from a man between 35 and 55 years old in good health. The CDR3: CASSENEIGTQYF. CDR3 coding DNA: TGTGCCAGCAGCGAAAATGAGATTGGGACCCAGTACTTC.